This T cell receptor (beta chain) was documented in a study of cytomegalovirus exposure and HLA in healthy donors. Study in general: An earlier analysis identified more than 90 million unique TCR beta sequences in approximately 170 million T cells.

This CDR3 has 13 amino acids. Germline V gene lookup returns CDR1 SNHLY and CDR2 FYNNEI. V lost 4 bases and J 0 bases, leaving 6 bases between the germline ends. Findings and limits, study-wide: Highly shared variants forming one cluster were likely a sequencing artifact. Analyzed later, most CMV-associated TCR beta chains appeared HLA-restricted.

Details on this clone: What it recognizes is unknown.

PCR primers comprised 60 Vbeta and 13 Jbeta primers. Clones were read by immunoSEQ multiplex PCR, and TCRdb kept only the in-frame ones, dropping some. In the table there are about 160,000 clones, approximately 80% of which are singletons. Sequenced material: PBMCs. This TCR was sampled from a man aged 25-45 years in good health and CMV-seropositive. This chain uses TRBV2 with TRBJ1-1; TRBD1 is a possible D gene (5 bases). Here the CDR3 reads CASSGQLNTEAFF. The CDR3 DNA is TGTGCCAGCAGTGGACAGTTGAACACTGAAGCTTTCTTT.